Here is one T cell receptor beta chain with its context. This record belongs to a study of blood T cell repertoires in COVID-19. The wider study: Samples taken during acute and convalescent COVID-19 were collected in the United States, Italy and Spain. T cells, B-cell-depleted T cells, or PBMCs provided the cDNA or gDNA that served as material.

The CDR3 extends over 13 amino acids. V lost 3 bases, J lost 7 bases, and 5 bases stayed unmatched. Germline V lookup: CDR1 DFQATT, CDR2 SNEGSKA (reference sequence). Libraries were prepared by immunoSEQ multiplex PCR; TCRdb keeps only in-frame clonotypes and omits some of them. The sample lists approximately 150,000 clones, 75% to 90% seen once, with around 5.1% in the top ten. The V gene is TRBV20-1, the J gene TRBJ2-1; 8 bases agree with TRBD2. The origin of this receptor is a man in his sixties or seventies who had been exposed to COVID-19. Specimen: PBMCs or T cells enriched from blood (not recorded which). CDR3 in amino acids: CSASGTRVNEQFF. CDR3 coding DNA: TGCAGTGCTAGTGGGACTAGGGTAAATGAGCAGTTCTTC.